A single sample is the source of the 23 T cell receptor beta chains below, sequenced in a study of graft-versus-host responses after intestinal transplantation. These receptors are not linked to any known antigen. The repertoire was sequenced with immunoSEQ multiplex PCR; TCRdb's copy has only in-frame clones and lacks some. The table lists nearly 110,000 clones, roughly 87% of them singletons. The source material was unstimulated CD4+ T cells sorted from spleen or lymph node cells, sampled before transplant. These receptor sequences come from a human donor who was the organ donor for an intestinal transplant.

The genes are TRBV25-1 and TRBJ2-1, with 7 bases that match TRBD2. V gave up 5 bases and J gave up 7 bases; unmatched junction bases: 14. Germline V gene data show CDR1 as MGHDK and CDR2 as SYGVNS. CDR3 length equals 16 residues. CDR3 residues: CASSPPGRENHNEQFF. CDR3 coding DNA: TGTGCCAGCAGTCCCCCTGGGCGGGAGAATCATAATGAGCAGTTCTTC.

The chain combines TRBV19 with TRBJ1-2; 7 bases fit TRBD1. The CDR3 is 13 amino acids. CDR1 is LNHDA, CDR2 SQIVND, per germline (reference sequence). The V and J ends lost 4 bases and 4 bases, in that order; junction bases with no gene match: 3. CDR3 protein: CASSTGQSYGYTF. In DNA form, the CDR3 reads TGTGCCAGTAGTACGGGACAGTCCTATGGCTACACCTTC.

The chain carries TRBV5-1 and TRBJ2-3, with no clear D. V was shortened by 4 bases and J by 8 bases, with 14 bases between the two germline ends. The CDR3 length is 13 residues. Germline CDR1 and CDR2: SGHRS and YFSETQ. The CDR3 is CASSVTGRGTQYF. CDR3 sequence (DNA): TGCGCCAGCAGCGTGACGGGCCGAGGTACGCAGTATTTT. Supplemented by reference TRBV5-1 and TRBJ2-3, the full variable domain reads KAGVTQTPRYLIKTRGQQVTLSCSPISGHRSVSWYQQTPGQGLQFLFEYFSETQRNKGNFPGRFSGRQFSNSRSEMNVSTLELGDSALYLCASSVTGRGTQYFGPGTRLTVL.

The chain couples TRBV7-3 to TRBJ2-3, with D possibly being TRBD1 (5 bases). The CDR3 totals 16 residues. The germline gives CDR1 SGHTA, CDR2 FQGTGA. The V end lost 6 bases, the J end lost 4 bases, and 20 bases lay between the germline ends. DNA for the CDR3: TGTGCCAGCAGTCGCACCATCAAAAGGGGCGCAGATACGCAGTATTTT. It encodes CASSRTIKRGADTQYF.

This clone showed up just a few times. The V and J genes are TRBV7-9 and TRBJ1-3, with D hard to call. Trimming removed 1 base at V and 0 bases at J, with 10 bases between. The CDR3 has 16 amino acids. Germline V lookup: CDR1 SEHNR, CDR2 FQNEAQ (reference sequence). The CDR3 spells CASSLEGRSSGNTIYF. The CDR3 DNA follows: TGTGCCAGCAGCTTAGAAGGCAGGAGCTCTGGAAACACCATATATTTT.

V usage is TRBV2 and J usage is TRBJ2-1; D not resolved. Germline-derived CDR1 and CDR2 are SNHLY and FYNNEI. The CDR3 spans 15 residues. Between the trimmed V and J ends, which lost 6 bases and 7 bases, there was a span of 19 bases. The CDR3 nucleotides are TGTGCCAGCAGCCCAAGTCTTGGGTCTCCAAATGAGCAGTTCTTC. Residues: CASSPSLGSPNEQFF.

A single count supports this clone. V and J are TRBV18 and TRBJ2-5; no clear D. Trimming removed 1 base from V and 4 bases from J, with 10 bases in between. Germline V lookup: CDR1 KGHSH, CDR2 LQKENI. The CDR3 is 14 residues long. The DNA of the CDR3 is TGTGCCAGCTCACCACTAGAAGGGCGAGAGACCCAGTACTTC. Amino acids: CASSPLEGRETQYF.

The chain is built from TRBV6-6 and TRBJ2-1; D might be TRBD2 (6 bases). V shed 6 bases and J shed 1 base, with 16 bases lying between them. The CDR3 has 16 amino acids. Germline loops: CDR1 MNHNY, CDR2 SVGAGI (reference sequence). This CDR3 reads CASRPGRGRSYNEQFF. The CDR3 region has the DNA TGTGCCAGCAGACCGGGACGGGGGAGGTCCTACAATGAGCAGTTCTTC.

The chain recombines TRBV19 with TRBJ1-5; D uncertain. Deletions cut 6 bases from V and 0 bases from J, with 6 bases between. The CDR3 is 13 amino acids. CDR1 and CDR2 from the germline V gene are LNHDA and SQIVND (reference sequence). The CDR3 sequence: CASRLYSNQPQHF. CDR3 coding DNA: TGTGCCAGTAGACTGTATAGCAATCAGCCCCAGCATTTT.

The rearrangement links TRBV7-9 to TRBJ2-3; no definite D call. CDR1 SEHNR and CDR2 FQNEAQ come from the germline V gene (reference sequence). V lost 5 bases, J lost 5 bases, and 8 bases lay in between. The CDR3 totals 12 residues. For the CDR3, the DNA is TGTGCCAGCAGCCCTGTAGGAGATACGCAGTATTTT. Translating it yields CASSPVGDTQYF. The full variable domain, its missing parts supplied by reference TRBV7-9 and TRBJ2-3, is DTGVSQNPRHKITKRGQNVTFRCDPISEHNRLYWYRQTLGQGPEFLTYFQNEAQLEKSRLLSDRFSAERPKGSFSTLEIQRTEQGDSAMYLCASSPVGDTQYFGPGTRLTVL.

On this clone itself: This CDR3 is also generated by other DNA sequences in the sample. The V and J genes are TRBV5-1 and TRBJ1-4, with 8 bases matching TRBD1. CDR3 length equals 14 residues. With V trimmed by 0 bases and J by 8 bases, 3 bases remained unmatched. Germline V gives CDR1 SGHRS, CDR2 YFSETQ. The DNA of the CDR3 is TGCGCCAGCAGCTTGGGACAGGGGAGAGAAAAACTGTTTTTT. It encodes CASSLGQGREKLFF.

This chain uses TRBV10-2 with TRBJ2-1, with 11 bases matching TRBD2. V shed 2 bases and J 6 bases; nucleotides not matched to a gene: 12. From germline, CDR1 is WSHSY and CDR2 SAAADI. This CDR3 has 18 amino acids. The CDR3 reads CASSETQTSGTSFNEQFF. DNA of the CDR3: TGCGCCAGCAGTGAGACCCAGACTAGCGGGACCTCATTCAATGAGCAGTTCTTC.

The chain links TRBV11-3 to TRBJ2-7; 13 nucleotides agree with TRBD2. The V gene's germline CDR1 is SGHNT and CDR2 YENEEA. There are 15 residues in the CDR3. V dropped 5 bases and J dropped 5; count of bases not matched to a gene: 6. CDR3 amino acids: CASSLPTSGRNEQYF. DNA for the CDR3: TGTGCCAGCAGCCTTCCGACTAGCGGGAGGAACGAGCAGTACTTC.

This chain uses TRBV7-2 with TRBJ1-1; D not resolved. CDR1 and CDR2 from the germline V gene are SGHTA and FQGNSA. The CDR3 runs 12 residues. With 5 bases removed from V and 10 bases from J, the gap between germline ends came to 14 bases. CDR3 loop: CASSRTGMSAFF. Written as DNA, the CDR3 is TGTGCCAGCAGCCGAACGGGGATGTCAGCTTTCTTT. Drawing the rest from reference TRBV7-2 and TRBJ1-1, the complete variable domain is GAGVSQSPSNKVTEKGKDVELRCDPISGHTALYWYRQSLGQGLEFLIYFQGNSAPDKSGLPSDRFSAERTGGSVSTLTIQRTQQEDSAVYLCASSRTGMSAFFGQGTRLTVV.

The genes are TRBV11-2 and TRBJ1-4, with D hard to call. The CDR3 contains 16 residues. Germline V gene sequence: CDR1 SGHAT, CDR2 FQNNGV. V lost 3 bases, J lost 3 bases, and 14 bases lay in between. CDR3 sequence: CASSLLGTAANEKLFF. The CDR3, as DNA: TGTGCCAGCAGCTTGCTCGGCACAGCGGCTAATGAAAAACTGTTTTTT.

The rearrangement joins TRBV29-1 to TRBJ2-3; D gene ambiguous. V was trimmed by 1 base and J by 1 base, leaving 9 bases between them. This CDR3 is 14 amino acids long. Germline values: CDR1 SQVTM, CDR2 ANQGSEA. The CDR3 reads CSVEASVGTDTQYF. The CDR3 DNA is TGCAGCGTTGAAGCAAGCGTCGGCACAGATACGCAGTATTTT.

The chain joins TRBV5-5 to TRBJ2-3; D gene unclear. This CDR3 has 13 residues. CDR1 and CDR2 (germline): SGHKS, YYEKEE (reference sequence). Trimming pared 1 base from V and 0 bases from J, leaving 3 bases between. CDR3 DNA: TGTGCCAGCAGCTTGCAGAGCACAGATACGCAGTATTTT. Translating it yields CASSLQSTDTQYF.

The chain uses TRBV13 and TRBJ2-3, with D perhaps TRBD1 (6 bases). V was cut by 2 bases and J by 2 bases, with 17 bases left in between. The CDR3 consists of 17 residues. Germline assignment: CDR1 PRHDT and CDR2 FYEKMQ (reference sequence). The CDR3 region has the DNA TGTGCCAGCAGCTTATGGTGGGGGCGAGGTGACACAGATACGCAGTATTTT. Amino acid sequence: CASSLWWGRGDTDTQYF.

The gene calls are TRBV7-2 and TRBJ2-1; TRBD2 might be the D (6 bases). The germline V and J ends were trimmed by 3 bases and 6 bases, with 9 bases remaining between them. Germline V lookup: CDR1 SGHTA, CDR2 FQGNSA. The CDR3 spans 13 residues. CDR3 loop: CASSFGGGNEQFF. The DNA of the CDR3 is TGTGCCAGCAGCTTCGGGGGTGGCAATGAGCAGTTCTTC.

The genes are TRBV7-2 and TRBJ1-1, with unresolved D. Germline assignment: CDR1 SGHTA and CDR2 FQGNSA. The CDR3 is 14 residues long. V dropped 1 base and J dropped 3 bases, with 9 bases sitting between them. The CDR3 nucleotides read TGTGCCAGCAGCTTAGGCTACAAGGACACTGAAGCTTTCTTT. Translation gives CASSLGYKDTEAFF.

Here the CDR3 reads CASSERAGTGRNTIYF. The CDR3 nucleotides read TGTGCCAGCAGTGAAAGGGCCGGGACAGGGAGGAACACCATATATTTT. The rearrangement uses TRBV2 and TRBJ1-3; 9 positions match TRBD1. Germline V gene lookup returns CDR1 SNHLY and CDR2 FYNNEI. The CDR3 covers 16 residues. J was trimmed by 7 bases and V by 2 bases; bases with no gene match: 9. The whole variable domain, filled in from reference TRBV2 and TRBJ1-3, reads EPEVTQTPSHQVTQMGQEVILRCVPISNHLYFYWYRQILGQKVEFLVSFYNNEISEKSEIFDDQFSVERPDGSNFTLKIRSTKLEDSAMYFCASSERAGTGRNTIYFGEGSWLTVV.

The chain couples TRBV18 to TRBJ2-2, with D maybe TRBD1 (7 bases). CDR1 and CDR2 from the germline V gene are KGHSH and LQKENI. Trimming pared 0 bases from V and 6 bases from J, leaving 14 bases between. The CDR3 spans 16 residues. The CDR3 spells CASSPPIQGGSGELFF. The CDR3 DNA is TGTGCCAGCTCACCACCGATCCAGGGGGGTTCCGGGGAGCTGTTTTTT. Drawing the rest from reference TRBV18 and TRBJ2-2, the complete variable domain is NAGVMQNPRHLVRRRGQEARLRCSPMKGHSHVYWYRQLPEEGLKFMVYLQKENIIDESGMPKERFSAEFPKEGPSILRIQQVVRGDSAAYFCASSPPIQGGSGELFFGEGSRLTVL.

The chain recombines TRBV29-1 with TRBJ1-1, with D unclear. CDR3 length equals 13 residues. CDR1 is SQVTM and CDR2 is ANQGSEA in the germline V gene. Trimming removed 7 bases at V and 0 bases at J, with 12 bases between. The CDR3 DNA reads TGCAGCGCCCTGCACACTGTGAACACTGAAGCTTTCTTT. Encoded protein: CSALHTVNTEAFF.